This T cell receptor beta chain was identified in a study of memory CD4+ T cells and cytomegalovirus serostatus (dated by TCRdb to about 2019). As for the study more broadly: The cohort comprised 33 healthy Belgian adults, 9 CMV seropositive and some 24 CMV seronegative. The study sequenced CD4+ memory TCRbeta repertoires of a Belgian cohort with known cytomegalovirus serostatus to replicate a published TCR-based CMV serostatus classifier.

The Quick-DNA Microprep Kit was used to extract genomic DNA from the sorted cells. TCRbeta DNA was amplified with the immunoSEQ hsTCRbeta kit following the manufacturer's protocol. TCRbeta libraries were sequenced on an Illumina MiSeq instrument. Processing in the source paper ran as follows. After out-of-frame sequences were removed, 2,204,828 distinct TCRbeta sequences remained, averaging about 67,000 per individual. Two values were used to score each individual: the count of 150 to 200 previously reported CMV-associated TCRbeta sequences and the total count of productive distinct TCRbeta sequences. A beta-binomial model was reimplemented in Python, and scikit-learn random forests with default parameters were trained on data from the US cohort. Classifier performance on the Belgian cohort was summarized as median AUC with percentile confidence intervals over 10,000 bootstrap iterations. This immuneACCESS table, as held by TCRdb, lists in-frame sequences with V and J called but not all clones. Of the missing ones, under half trace to an unresolved V gene in checked studies; the others have no known cause. Clonal size and the V and J genes are those of that table, whereas D and trimming came from the DNA. This sample comprises about 52,000 clones, 60% to 85% of them detected only once. More than 1.1% of the sample rests with the top ten.

Taken from the germline V gene, the CDR1 and CDR2 loops are MGHRA and YSYEKL. The CDR3 contains 17 residues, cysteine and phenylalanine counted. The CDR3 DNA has 51 bases and is translated from base 1. V gives up 0 bases and J gives up 3 bases, and the segment between their germline ends measures 18 bases. A FACSAria II was used to sort memory CD4+ T cells, defined as single viable CD3+CD4+CD8-CD45RO+ cells. CMV serostatus was assessed using a Roche Elecsys assay, by which serum IgG against CMV pp150, pp28, p38 and p52 was detected. Once the samples were thawed, total CD4+ T cells were enriched through positive selection using CD4 magnetic microbeads. The samples came from a different study that was designed specifically to examine the CD4+ T cell memory repertoire. Following standard operating procedures, peripheral blood mononuclear cells were isolated and cryopreserved, while serum was kept at -80 degrees C. The staining used CD3-PerCP (BW264/56), CD4-APC (RPA-T4), CD45RO-PE (UCHT1) and CD8-Pacific Orange (3B5) antibodies, and Sytox blue was used to exclude non-viable cells.

What the work shows at the level of the full study, not this receptor alone: Of more than 150 previously reported CMV-associated TCRbeta sequences, approximately 70 appeared in the CD4+ memory repertoires, each in one to five individuals. For CMV serostatus prediction, a median bootstrapped AUC of about 0.95 was reached with the original framework, and a median bootstrapped AUC of roughly 0.89 was reached with a US-trained random forest. On the Belgian cohort, the classifier built on the original framework reached a median bootstrapped AUC of about 0.95, with a 95% CI of 0.76-1.00. Unlike the original study, which covered naive and memory CD4+ and CD8+ populations, the Belgian study sequenced only CD4+CD45RO+ memory cells. Results were interpreted as suggesting that the CMV-associated TCR signature is largely present in the CD4+ memory repertoire.

Remarks on this clone: This clone's antigen is unknown. No base qualities exist here, and no much larger clone lies one base off it.

The sequence links TRBV4-1 to TRBJ2-7, with the D gene call left open. This TCR was recovered from an adult in good health and CMV-seropositive. The sample consisted of memory CD4+ T cells from blood. The nucleotides are TGCGCCAGCAGCCAAGATGTGGCCTCCCGAAGAAGCTACGAGCAGTACTTC. Translated, this gives CASSQDVASRRSYEQYF.